The source of this T cell receptor beta chain is a study of identical twins. Each CDR3 protein is one row after TCRdb ran MiXCR on the 5' RACE reads. In the table there are some 690,000 distinct CDR3 sequences, approximately 21% of which are singletons. CDR1 and CDR2 from the germline V gene are SEHNR and FQNEAQ (reference sequence). Trimming left V 8 bases short and J 5 bases short, with 10 bases between. The CDR3 is made up of 11 amino acids. At least ten counts were recorded for this clonotype. This sample was shared with a second study, whose subject was T cells expressing NK-cell markers.

The chain carries TRBV7-9 and TRBJ2-7, with D possibly matching TRBD2 (5 bases). Sequencing was done on a sample of PBMCs. This receptor was identified in a woman aged 18-29 years in good health. CDR3 coding DNA: TGTGCCAGCGGCTCGGGGAACGAGCAGTACTTC. It codes for CASGSGNEQYF. Combining the CDR3 with reference TRBV7-9 and TRBJ2-7 gives the whole variable domain DTGVSQNPRHKITKRGQNVTFRCDPISEHNRLYWYRQTLGQGPEFLTYFQNEAQLEKSRLLSDRFSAERPKGSFSTLEIQRTEQGDSAMYLCASGSGNEQYFGPGTRLTVT.